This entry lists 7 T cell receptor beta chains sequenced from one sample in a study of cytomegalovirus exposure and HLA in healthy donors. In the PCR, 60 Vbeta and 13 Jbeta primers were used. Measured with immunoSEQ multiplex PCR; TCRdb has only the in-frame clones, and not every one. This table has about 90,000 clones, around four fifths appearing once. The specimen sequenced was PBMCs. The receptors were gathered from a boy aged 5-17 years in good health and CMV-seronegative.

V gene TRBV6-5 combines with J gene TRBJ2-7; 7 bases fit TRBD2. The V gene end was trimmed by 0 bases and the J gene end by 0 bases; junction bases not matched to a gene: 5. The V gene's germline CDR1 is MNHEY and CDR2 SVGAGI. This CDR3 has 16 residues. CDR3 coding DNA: TGTGCCAGCAGTTACTCGGCAGGACTAGTCTCCTACGAGCAGTACTTC. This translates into CASSYSAGLVSYEQYF.

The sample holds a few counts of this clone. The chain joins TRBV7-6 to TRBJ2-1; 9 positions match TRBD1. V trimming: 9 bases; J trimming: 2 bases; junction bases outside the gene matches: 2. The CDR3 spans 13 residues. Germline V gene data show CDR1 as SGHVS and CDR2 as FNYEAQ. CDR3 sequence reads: CASRDRAYNEQFF. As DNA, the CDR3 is TGTGCCAGTAGGGACAGGGCCTACAATGAGCAGTTCTTC.

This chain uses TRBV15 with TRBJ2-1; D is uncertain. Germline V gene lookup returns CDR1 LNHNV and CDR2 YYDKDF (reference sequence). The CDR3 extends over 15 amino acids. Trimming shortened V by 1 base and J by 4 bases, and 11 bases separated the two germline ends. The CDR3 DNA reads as TGTGCCACCAGCAGAGCGGCGGAAAATTACAATGAGCAGTTCTTC. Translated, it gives CATSRAAENYNEQFF.

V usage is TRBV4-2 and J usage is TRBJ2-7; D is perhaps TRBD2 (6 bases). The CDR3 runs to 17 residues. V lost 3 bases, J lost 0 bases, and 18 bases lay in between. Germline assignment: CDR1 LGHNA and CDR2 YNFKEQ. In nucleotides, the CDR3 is TGTGCCAGCAGCCAGGGCGGGATGGGCGGCATCTCCTACGAGCAGTACTTC. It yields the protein CASSQGGMGGISYEQYF.

CDR3 protein: CASSVPGQTYNEQFF. The CDR3 DNA is TGTGCCAGCAGCGTACCGGGACAGACCTACAATGAGCAGTTCTTC. The chain is built from TRBV7-8 and TRBJ2-1; 7 bases match TRBD1. Germline V CDR1 and CDR2: SGHVS, FQNEAQ. The CDR3 length is 15 residues. V shed 5 bases, J shed 2 bases, and the junction held 6 bases outside the gene matches.

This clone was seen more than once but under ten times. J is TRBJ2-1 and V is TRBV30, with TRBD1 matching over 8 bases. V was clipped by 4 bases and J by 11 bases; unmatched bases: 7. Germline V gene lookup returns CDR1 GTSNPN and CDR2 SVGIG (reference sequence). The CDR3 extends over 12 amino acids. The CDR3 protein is CAWTTGGWKQFF. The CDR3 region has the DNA TGTGCCTGGACCACAGGGGGGTGGAAGCAGTTCTTC. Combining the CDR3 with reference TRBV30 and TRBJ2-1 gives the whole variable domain SQTIHQWPATLVQPVGSPLSLECTVEGTSNPNLYWYRQAAGRGLQLLFYSVGIGQISSEVPQNLSASRPQDRQFILSSKKLLLSDSGFYLCAWTTGGWKQFFGPGTRLTVL.

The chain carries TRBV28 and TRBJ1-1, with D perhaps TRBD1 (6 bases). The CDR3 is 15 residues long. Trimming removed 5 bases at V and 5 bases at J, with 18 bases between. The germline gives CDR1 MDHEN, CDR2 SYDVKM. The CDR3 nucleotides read TGTGCCAGCAGTGGGAGTGTACAGGGAAGGACTGAAGCTTTCTTT. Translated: CASSGSVQGRTEAFF.